This T cell receptor (beta chain) was recovered during a study of OX40 agonist ivuxolimab in advanced cancers. With respect to the entire study: The costimulatory receptor OX40 (CD134) was targeted by ivuxolimab, a fully human IgG2 agonistic monoclonal antibody. Intravenous ivuxolimab was administered to patients every 2 weeks at six dose levels: 0.01, 0.1, 0.3, 1.5, 3 and 10 mg/kg. Of the 50 to 55 patients in dose escalation, 19 had hepatocellular carcinoma, some 15 had melanoma, 9 had renal cell carcinoma and 9 had head and neck cancer. The dose-escalation cohort was 82.7% male with a mean age of about 60 years, ranging from roughly 23 to 79. Prior anti-PD-1, anti-PD-L1 or anti-CTLA-4 therapy was permitted, and 30% to 45% of dose-escalation patients had received checkpoint inhibitors. Three dose-escalation patients achieved partial responses, one with hepatocellular carcinoma and two with cutaneous melanoma. The point of sequencing TCRbeta in the periphery was to test whether ivuxolimab changed TCR sequence diversity and drove clonal T-cell expansion. The paper reports the monotherapy dose-escalation portion (N of about 47 patients) of the phase I ivuxolimab trial. The investigation overall reported the following: At doses of 0.1 to 3.0 mg/kg, clonal expansion of both CD4+ and CD8+ blood T cells was observed from baseline to week 6. In partial responders in the 0.1-3.0 mg/kg groups, normalized peripheral clonal expansion was found to be among the lowest, especially among CD8+ T cells. After ivuxolimab, more expanded clones were found on average in CD8+ T cells than in CD4+ T cells. Which antigens the clonally expanded peripheral T cells were specific for was not determined. Low levels of normalized T-cell clonal expansion were also seen in some nonresponding patients.

Regarding this clone: Its antigen target is currently unknown. It has no much larger one-base neighbor in the sample; base qualities were not kept.

The CDR3 numbers 13 residues from cysteine through phenylalanine. The retained sequence is limited to the CDR3, 39 bases, with the frame set at the first base. Cut back by 6 bases and 10 bases, the V and J ends lie 18 bases apart. The CDR1 and CDR2 encoded by the germline V gene are MNHEY and SVGAGI. The trial excluded patients who had a history of autoimmune disease or who were on systemic immunosuppression. Peripheral blood for TCR sequencing was drawn from every dose cohort at baseline, at cycle 4 day 1 and at cycle 7 day 1. The samples were taken from a phase I, first-in-human, multicenter, open-label dose-escalation trial of ivuxolimab. Adults with locally advanced or metastatic melanoma, renal cell, hepatocellular, or head and neck squamous cell carcinoma were enrolled in the trial. Before TCR sequencing, CD4+ T cells and CD8+ T cells from peripheral blood were sorted into separate populations.

Genomic DNA was extracted from sorted cells for sequencing of the TCRbeta CDR3 region. The immunoSEQ Assay was used to sequence the TCRbeta CDR3 regions. Not all clones reach the TCRdb copy of this immuneACCESS table, which keeps in-frame sequences only. Checked studies attribute under half of the gap to unresolved V genes and leave the rest unexplained. Within this sample are about 54,000 clones, with about 87% of them counted one time only. The ten largest make up 3% to 3.5% of the sample. Recombination linked TRBV6-5 to TRBJ1-1; matching of 6 bases hints at TRBD1 as the D gene. Sequenced material: CD4+ or CD8+ T cells sorted from blood, taken in a trial of the OX40 agonist ivuxolimab. The receptor's source is an adult with an advanced solid tumor such as melanoma, head and neck, liver or kidney cancer. The sequence in DNA is TGTGCCAGCAGCTCACGAAGGGGGACGGGAGCTTTCTTT. Its protein product is CASSSRRGTGAFF.